This T cell receptor (beta chain) comes out of a study of T cells in women clearing cervical HPV infection. About the study: Blood came at first lesion visit for cases, post-clearance for controls.

Details on this clone: Its specificity is not known. The CDR3 extends 3 residues past the end of the read, so its final part is completed from the germline J gene.

Study-level findings and limits: It is unknown whether associations predate infection; no effector/memory or HPV-specific sorting. TRBV6-7 relative abundance averaged approximately 0.1% in cases and roughly 0.17% in controls.

Cervical HPV DNA detected by MY09/MY11 PCR, typed by dot-blot. Trimming cost V 3 bases and J 0 bases, with 3 bases left between them. The CDR3 is 13 amino acids. The germline CDR1 and CDR2 sequences are SGHTA and FQGTGA. Assay: immunoSEQ multiplex PCR; the TCRdb copy retains only in-frame clones and omits some. The ten top clones account for about a sixth, within a sample of about 19,000 clones. The sequence derives from a woman between 18 and 75 years old with a cervical HPV16 infection that either progressed to CIN3+ or cleared (not recorded which). The J gene is TRBJ1-5, the V gene TRBV7-3; no clear D. The specimen sequenced was blood buffy coat. CDR3 amino acids: CASSLRSNQPQHF. The sequenced part of the CDR3 DNA is TGTGCCAGCAGCTTGCGTAGCAATCAGCCC.